A single sample is the source of the 22 T cell receptor beta chains below, sequenced in a study of glioma-infiltrating T cells. Amplification of TCR alpha and beta CDR3 regions from RNA used iRepertoire nested multiplex PCR. TCRdb redid the calling of the multiplex PCR reads with MiXCR, one entry per CDR3 protein. The data show some 180,000 distinct CDR3 sequences, 25% to 35% seen once. What was sequenced was glioma tissue, nonneoplastic brain tissue, or PBMCs (not recorded which). These receptors were collected from a human donor with low-grade glioma or glioblastoma, undergoing nonglioma brain surgery, or in good health (not recorded which).

For this clonotype: A much larger clone differs from this one at a single base, so this may be a read error. The V call is TRBV7-2, the J call TRBJ2-7; 7 nucleotides agree with TRBD2. Per the germline V gene, CDR1 is SGHTA and CDR2 is FQGNSA. The CDR3 consists of 15 residues. The ends lost 5 bases at V and 6 bases at J; junction bases unmatched: 13. CDR3 nucleotides: TGTGCCAGCAGCCCCTCCGGACTAGTGGGAGGCGAGCAGTACTTC. It codes for CASSPSGLVGGEQYF.

In its sample, this clonotype was seen many times. The chain couples TRBV6-2 or TRBV6-3 to TRBJ2-1; D is uncertain. The CDR3 consists of 11 residues. V lost 8 bases and J lost 9, with 11 bases in between. In germline, CDR1 is MNHEY, CDR2 SVGEGT. The CDR3 nucleotides read TGTGCCAGCCAGGAACTACGTGAGCAGTTCTTC. Protein: CASQELREQFF.

The V call is TRBV18, the J call TRBJ2-3; tentative D call: TRBD2 (8 bases). CDR3 length: 16 amino acids. V lost 2 bases to trimming and J lost 4 bases, with 16 bases between them. Germline V gene data show CDR1 as KGHSH and CDR2 as LQKENI. CDR3 loop: CASSPTTGGGPDTQYF. DNA of the CDR3: TGTGCCAGCTCACCAACCACGGGAGGGGGCCCAGATACGCAGTATTTT.

This clonotype was detected ten times or more. The gene calls are TRBV7-2 and TRBJ2-3; D perhaps matches TRBD2 (5 bases). Germline V CDR1 and CDR2: SGHTA, FQGNSA. The ends were cut back, 5 bases at V and 0 bases at J, with 9 bases in the middle. This CDR3 has 14 residues. The CDR3 loop reads CASSPGLSTDTQYF. The CDR3 DNA reads TGTGCCAGCAGCCCTGGACTTAGCACAGATACGCAGTATTTT. Using reference TRBV7-2 and TRBJ2-3 for the parts outside the CDR3, the full variable domain is GAGVSQSPSNKVTEKGKDVELRCDPISGHTALYWYRQSLGQGLEFLIYFQGNSAPDKSGLPSDRFSAERTGGSVSTLTIQRTQQEDSAVYLCASSPGLSTDTQYFGPGTRLTVL.

This clonotype was counted between two and nine times. V usage is TRBV12-3 or TRBV12-4 and J usage is TRBJ1-5, with D perhaps matching TRBD1 (6 bases). The ends were cut back, 5 bases at V and 6 bases at J, with 17 bases in the middle. This CDR3 is 15 amino acids long. This CDR3 is CASSPEGGFGQPQHF. The CDR3 region has the DNA TGTGCCAGCAGTCCCGAGGGGGGCTTCGGTCAGCCCCAGCATTTT.

Details on this clonotype: This may arise from a read error, as a much more abundant clone is one base away. V is TRBV18 and J is TRBJ1-1; 7 bases are shared with TRBD1. V lost 7 bases and J lost 0; bases outside the gene matches: 11. In germline, CDR1 is KGHSH, CDR2 LQKENI. CDR3 length: 16 amino acids. CDR3 sequence reads: CASFPYDRDMNTEAFF. The DNA for the CDR3 is TGTGCCAGCTTCCCCTATGACAGGGACATGAACACTGAAGCTTTCTTT.

This clonotype was detected only a few times. This rearrangement joins TRBV28 to TRBJ2-1, with 10 positions matching TRBD2. V trimming: 6 bases; J trimming: 4 bases; junction bases outside the gene matches: 15. This CDR3 is 18 amino acids long. Germline CDR1 and CDR2: MDHEN and SYDVKM. The CDR3 loop is CASSPSAGGPPVYNEQFF. The CDR3 DNA sequence: TGTGCCAGCAGCCCCTCAGCGGGAGGGCCACCCGTTTACAATGAGCAGTTCTTC. The full variable domain, completed using reference TRBV28 and TRBJ2-1, is DVKVTQSSRYLVKRTGEKVFLECVQDMDHENMFWYRQDPGLGLRLIYFSYDVKMKEKGDIPEGYSVSREKKERFSLILESASTNQTSMYLCASSPSAGGPPVYNEQFFGPGTRLTVL.

This clonotype has a count of ten or more. The chain has TRBV4-3 and TRBJ2-5; D is undetermined. The CDR3 is 15 residues long. Between the trimmed V and J ends, which lost 0 bases and 6 bases, there was a span of 14 bases. In germline, CDR1 is LGHNA, CDR2 YSLEER. The DNA of the CDR3 is TGCGCCAGCAGCCAAGATAACGAGGTCCGAAAGACCCAGTACTTC. Protein sequence: CASSQDNEVRKTQYF.

At least ten counts were recorded for this clonotype. The chain has TRBV6-5 and TRBJ2-1; 9 bases are shared with TRBD2. Germline CDR1 is MNHEY and CDR2 is SVGAGI. This CDR3 region has 17 residues. The trim removed 0 bases at V and 5 bases at J, leaving 8 bases unmatched. The chain's CDR3 is CASSYSPAGGPNNEQFF. DNA for the CDR3: TGTGCCAGCAGTTACTCTCCAGCGGGAGGACCTAACAATGAGCAGTTCTTC.

Many counts were recorded for this clonotype. The chain uses TRBV7-2 and TRBJ2-5, with D maybe TRBD1 (6 bases). Trimming stripped 2 bases from V and 5 bases from J, with 9 bases between. CDR1 and CDR2 (germline): SGHTA, FQGNSA. This CDR3 has 13 residues. The DNA of the CDR3 is TGTGCCAGCAGCTTACCAGGGGACGAGACCCAGTACTTC. It is translated as CASSLPGDETQYF.

This clonotype was recorded at least ten times. A much larger clone differs by one base, so this may be a read error. Likely a read error: the CDR3 ends without its conserved phenylalanine or tryptophan. The chain joins TRBV6-1 to TRBJ1-5, with 7 bases aligning to TRBD1. The CDR3 is made up of 15 amino acids. The J segment lost 6 bases and the V segment lost 6 bases, leaving 11 bases of the junction unmatched. CDR1 MNHNS and CDR2 SASEGT come from the germline V gene. CDR3 bases: TGTGCCAGCAGCCAAACATTGACAGGGTTTCAGCCCCAGCATTTG. This sequence encodes CASSQTLTGFQPQHL.

In this sample, this clonotype turned up many times. The chain combines TRBV20-1 with TRBJ1-1; no firm D call. The CDR3 spans 13 residues. V lost 3 bases, J lost 1 base, and 9 bases lay in between. Germline loops: CDR1 DFQATT, CDR2 SNEGSKA (reference sequence). CDR3 sequence reads: CSARIRSNTEAFF. In DNA form, the CDR3 reads TGCAGTGCTAGGATACGCTCGAACACTGAAGCTTTCTTT.

The chain is built from TRBV10-3 and TRBJ2-5; 9 nucleotides match TRBD2. This CDR3 has 14 amino acids. From germline, CDR1 is ENHRY and CDR2 SYGVKD. V shed 5 bases, J shed 5 bases, and the junction held 6 bases outside the gene matches. The CDR3 here is CAISRREGHETQYF. The CDR3 DNA follows: TGTGCCATCAGTCGGCGGGAGGGCCACGAGACCCAGTACTTC.

Many counts were recorded for this clonotype. The rearrangement uses TRBV6-1 and TRBJ1-3; D unclear. Germline V gene sequence: CDR1 MNHNS, CDR2 SASEGT. Trimming left V 7 bases short and J 3 bases short, with 7 bases between. The CDR3 is made up of 12 amino acids. CDR3 coding DNA: TGTGCCAGCATGAATGATGGAAACACCATATATTTT. Encoded protein: CASMNDGNTIYF.

The CDR3: CASSQSREVTDTQYF. CDR3 in DNA: TGTGCCAGCAGCCAAAGTCGAGAAGTAACAGATACGCAGTATTTT. The V and J genes are TRBV3-1 and TRBJ2-3, with D hard to call. Looked up from germline, CDR1 is LGHDT and CDR2 is YNNKEL (reference sequence). The CDR3 has 15 amino acids. V shed 2 bases and J shed 3 bases, with 12 bases lying between them.

This clonotype showed up many times. The chain carries TRBV18 and TRBJ1-1, with D maybe TRBD1 (5 bases). The CDR3 spans 13 residues. Germline V gene data show CDR1 as KGHSH and CDR2 as LQKENI. V lost 10 bases, J lost 1 base, and 13 bases lay in between. The CDR3 nucleotides read TGTGCCACCGCCAGAGGGGAGAACACTGAAGCTTTCTTT. Translation: CATARGENTEAFF.

This clonotype has only one observation. A junction boundary mismatches the germline segment, possibly from a read error. J is TRBJ1-2 and V is TRBV4-2; D not certain. CDR1 is LGHNA, CDR2 YNFKEQ, per germline. CDR3 size: 15 residues. The CDR3 nucleotides are TGTGCCAGTAGCCAAGATACGCGTCTCAACTATGGCTACACCTTC. It translates to CASSQDTRLNYGYTF.

For this clonotype: Possible read error: a much larger clone is one base away. V usage is TRBV7-8 and J usage is TRBJ2-2; TRBD1 aligns across 7 bases. Per germline, CDR1 SGHVS and CDR2 FQNEAQ. The CDR3 spans 14 residues. The CDR3 sequence is CAGSETGARGELFF. CDR3 in DNA: TGTGCCGGCAGCGAAACAGGGGCGAGGGGGGAGCTGTTTTTT.

A single count supports this clonotype. This sequence joins TRBV11-1 and TRBJ2-5; tentative D call: TRBD1 (5 bases). This CDR3 has 14 residues. Per the germline V gene, CDR1 is SGHAT and CDR2 is FQDESV (reference sequence). V was clipped by 10 bases and J by 5 bases, with 20 bases between them. The CDR3 DNA is TGTGCCATCAGTCTACAGGATTTGGAGGAGACCCAGTACTTC. This gives the protein CAISLQDLEETQYF. Supplemented by reference TRBV11-1 and TRBJ2-5, the full variable domain reads EAEVAQSPRYKITEKSQAVAFWCDPISGHATLYWYRQILGQGPELLVQFQDESVVDDSQLPKDRFSAERLKGVDSTLKIQPAELGDSAMYLCAISLQDLEETQYFGPGTRLLVL.

This clonotype was observed many times. V gene TRBV2 combines with J gene TRBJ2-1; D gene ambiguous. The CDR3 is 12 residues long. Germline CDR1 and CDR2: SNHLY and FYNNEI. V lost 4 bases and J 8 bases, leaving 9 bases between the germline ends. CDR3 sequence: CASSVLGYEQFF. The CDR3 coding sequence is TGTGCCAGCAGTGTCCTCGGCTATGAGCAGTTCTTC.

This rearrangement joins TRBV19 to TRBJ2-7; maybe TRBD1 (6 bases). The V and J ends lost 10 bases and 2 bases respectively, with 12 bases between them. This CDR3 contains 12 residues. CDR1 and CDR2 (germline): LNHDA, SQIVND (reference sequence). CDR3 DNA: TGTGCCACCCTCTACAGGGCCTACGAGCAGTACTTC. It is translated as CATLYRAYEQYF.

This clonotype was found many times. V usage is TRBV6-2 or TRBV6-3 and J usage is TRBJ2-7; D gene uncertain. V was shortened by 6 bases and J by 2 bases, with 23 bases between the two germline ends. The CDR3 contains 17 residues. In germline, CDR1 is MNHEY, CDR2 SVGEGT. The CDR3 nucleotides are TGTGCCAGCAGCCCGCCCAGTAGTCGTTGGGAAGCCTACGAGCAGTACTTC. Translation: CASSPPSSRWEAYEQYF.